A selection of T cell receptor beta chains follows, all from one sample in a study of OX40 agonist ivuxolimab in advanced cancers. Libraries were prepared by immunoSEQ multiplex PCR; TCRdb keeps only in-frame clonotypes and omits some of them. The data hold roughly 99,000 clones, with 91% observed a single time. Specimen: CD4+ or CD8+ T cells sorted from blood, collected in a trial of the OX40 agonist ivuxolimab. All receptors come from an adult with an advanced solid tumor such as melanoma, head and neck, liver or kidney cancer. CDR3s include the opening cysteine and the closing phenylalanine or tryptophan. D genes are given only for firm matches. Clone size, where shown, is once, few, many, or a class for clones that have expanded.

TRBV7-2	NA	TRBJ2-7	NA	CASSPHLGQFFYEQYF	TGTGCCAGCAGCCCCCACCTCGGACAGTTCTTCTACGAGCAGTACTTC
TRBV7-9	NA	TRBJ1-3	NA	CASSLALGFTDTIYF	TGTGCCAGCAGCTTAGCGCTGGGTTTCACTGACACCATATATTTT
TRBV9	NA	TRBJ2-7	NA	CASSPSGNLGAYEQYF	TGTGCCAGCAGCCCAAGTGGTAACCTAGGCGCCTACGAGCAGTACTTC
TRBV2	NA	TRBJ2-5	NA	CASSLRGGAGETQYF	TGTGCCAGCAGCCTAAGGGGGGGGGCAGGAGAGACCCAGTACTTC
TRBV10-3	NA	TRBJ2-7	NA	CAISPRRYEQYF	TGTGCCATCAGTCCGAGGCGCTACGAGCAGTACTTC
TRBV19	NA	TRBJ1-5	NA	CASRDSYQPQHF	TGTGCCAGTAGAGACAGTTATCAGCCCCAGCATTTT
TRBV27	NA	TRBJ1-2	NA	CASRYSANYGYTF	TGTGCCAGCAGGTACAGTGCCAACTATGGCTACACCTTC
TRBV2	TRBD1	TRBJ2-7	NA	CASSLGTDYYEQYF	TGTGCCAGCAGCTTAGGGACAGACTACTACGAGCAGTACTTC
TRBV29-1	NA	TRBJ1-1	NA	CSVELQGARTEAFF	TGCAGCGTTGAATTACAGGGCGCTAGGACTGAAGCTTTCTTT
TRBV7-3	TRBD1	TRBJ1-5	NA	CASAETGGFDQPQHF	TGTGCCAGCGCGGAGACAGGGGGCTTTGATCAGCCCCAGCATTTT
TRBV30	NA	TRBJ2-5	NA	CAWTGPSRERKGAQYF	TGTGCCTGGACCGGCCCGTCCCGGGAGCGAAAAGGGGCCCAGTACTTC
TRBV5-1	NA	TRBJ2-5	NA	CASSRGRETQYF	TGCGCCAGCAGCCGGGGAAGAGAGACCCAGTACTTC
TRBV7-2	NA	TRBJ1-1	NA	CASSLVTGDTEAFF	TGTGCCAGCAGCTTAGTAACGGGTGACACTGAAGCTTTCTTT
TRBV6-5	NA	TRBJ1-1	NA	CASTPDSEAFF	TGTGCCAGCACCCCCGACAGTGAAGCTTTCTTT
TRBV4-2	NA	TRBJ2-7	NA	CASSQYPGLSLYEQYF	TGTGCCAGCAGCCAGTACCCGGGACTGTCCCTCTACGAGCAGTACTTC
TRBV11-2	TRBD2	TRBJ2-1	NA	CASSPRLAGEQFF	TGTGCCAGCAGCCCCAGACTAGCCGGTGAGCAGTTCTTC
TRBV5-4	NA	TRBJ2-1	NA	CASSLSRGEQFF	TGTGCCAGCAGCTTGAGCCGGGGGGAGCAGTTCTTC
TRBV18	TRBD1	TRBJ2-7	NA	CASSLLDRVDYEQYF	TGTGCCAGCTCACTACTGGACAGGGTGGACTACGAGCAGTACTTC
TRBV9	TRBD1	TRBJ2-1	NA	CASSVNPESGGMNEQFF	TGTGCCAGCAGCGTTAACCCTGAGTCAGGGGGCATGAATGAGCAGTTCTTC
TRBV6-5	NA	TRBJ1-1	NA	CASSPPRGEGGAFF	TGTGCCAGCAGCCCACCCCGGGGGGAAGGTGGAGCTTTCTTT
TRBV28	TRBD1	TRBJ1-5	NA	CASSDAGQGMDQPQHF	TGTGCCAGCAGCGATGCTGGACAGGGAATGGATCAGCCCCAGCATTTT
TRBV25-1	TRBD1	TRBJ1-1	NA	CAVQGAGNTEAFF	TGTGCCGTACAGGGGGCAGGGAACACTGAAGCTTTCTTT
TRBV19	NA	TRBJ2-5	NA	CASRWSAQETQYF	TGTGCCAGTAGGTGGTCAGCACAAGAGACCCAGTACTTC
TRBV7-2	TRBD2	TRBJ2-7	NA	CASSPSLAGGYEQYF	TGTGCCAGCAGCCCCTCTTTAGCGGGAGGCTACGAGCAGTACTTC
TRBV28	NA	TRBJ1-1	NA	CASSLINTEAFF	TGTGCCAGCAGTTTGATAAACACTGAAGCTTTCTTT
TRBV30	TRBD2	TRBJ2-2	NA	CAWRPAGGVTGELFF	TGTGCCTGGAGGCCAGCGGGAGGCGTCACCGGGGAGCTGTTTTTT
TRBV9	NA	TRBJ1-2	NA	CASSGLAGGYGYTF	TGTGCCAGCAGCGGCCTCGCGGGGGGCTATGGCTACACCTTC
TRBV7-3	TRBD2	TRBJ2-1	NA	CASSLALASGNNEQFF	TGTGCCAGCAGCTTAGCATTGGCTAGCGGGAATAATGAGCAGTTCTTC
TRBV30	NA	TRBJ1-1	NA	CAWTPDRLNTEAFF	TGTGCCTGGACCCCGGACCGTCTGAACACTGAAGCTTTCTTT
TRBV18	TRBD2	TRBJ2-3	NA	CASSPRLAGTDTQYF	TGTGCCAGCTCACCACGCCTAGCGGGGACAGATACGCAGTATTTT
TRBV21-1	NA	TRBJ2-1	NA	CASRPGLNNEQFF	TGTGCCAGCAGACCGGGACTCAACAATGAGCAGTTCTTC
TRBV5-1	NA	TRBJ1-1	NA	CASSLGQGLGDTEAFF	TGCGCCAGCAGCTTGGGGCAGGGTTTAGGGGATACTGAAGCTTTCTTT
TRBV5-1	NA	TRBJ1-2	NA	CASSFSGDYGYTF	TGCGCCAGCAGCTTTTCAGGAGACTATGGCTACACCTTC
TRBV9	NA	TRBJ1-4	once	CASSANRDNEKLFF	TGTGCCAGCAGCGCGAACAGGGATAATGAAAAACTGTTTTTT
TRBV5-1	TRBD1	TRBJ1-2	NA	CASSLGDRAYGYTF	TGCGCCAGCAGCTTAGGAGACAGGGCCTATGGCTACACCTTC
TRBV18	TRBD1	TRBJ1-2	NA	CASSPGQGDGYTF	TGTGCCAGCTCCCCCGGACAGGGGGATGGCTACACCTTC
TRBV27	NA	TRBJ1-1	NA	CASSFWGNTEAFF	TGTGCCAGCAGTTTTTGGGGTAACACTGAAGCTTTCTTT
TRBV4-3	NA	TRBJ1-2	NA	CASSRTLDRNYGYTF	TGCGCCAGCAGCAGAACCCTGGACAGAAACTATGGCTACACCTTC
TRBV15	TRBD2	TRBJ2-7	NA	CATSRDIAGPYEQYF	TGTGCCACCAGCAGGGATATAGCGGGGCCTTACGAGCAGTACTTC
TRBV7-8	TRBD2	TRBJ2-7	NA	CASSLRLAVPYEQYF	TGTGCCAGCAGCTTACGACTAGCAGTACCCTACGAGCAGTACTTC